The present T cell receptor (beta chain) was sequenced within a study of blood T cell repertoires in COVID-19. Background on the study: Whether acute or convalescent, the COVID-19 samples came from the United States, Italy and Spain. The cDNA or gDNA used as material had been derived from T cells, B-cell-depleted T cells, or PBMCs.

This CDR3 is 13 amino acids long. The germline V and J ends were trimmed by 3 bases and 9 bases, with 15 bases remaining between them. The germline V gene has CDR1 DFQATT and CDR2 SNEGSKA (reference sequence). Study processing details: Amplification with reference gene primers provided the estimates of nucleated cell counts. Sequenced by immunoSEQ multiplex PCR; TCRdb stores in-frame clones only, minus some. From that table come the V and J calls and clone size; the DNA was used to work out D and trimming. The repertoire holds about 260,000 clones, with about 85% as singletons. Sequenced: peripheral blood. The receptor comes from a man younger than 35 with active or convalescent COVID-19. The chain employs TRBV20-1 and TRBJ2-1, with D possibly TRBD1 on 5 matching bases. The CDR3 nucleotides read TGCAGTGCTAGTGGTCATGGGGCTAGTGAGCAGTTCTTC. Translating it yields CSASGHGASEQFF.